This TCR beta chain is from a study of T cells after yellow fever vaccination. MiXCR, applied by TCRdb to the 5' RACE reads, yields one record per CDR3 protein. The sample contains around 300,000 distinct CDR3 sequences, around 4.5% of which appear only once. This clonotype was counted only a few times. The origin of this receptor is a man aged 18 to 29 who received the YFV17D yellow fever vaccine. The starting material was PBMCs, obtained 15 days after the yellow fever booster vaccination.

The DNA for the CDR3 is TGTGCCAGCAGCAAGCGGACGGGGAACACTGAAGCTTTCTTT. It encodes CASSKRTGNTEAFF. V gene TRBV9 combines with J gene TRBJ1-1; D not resolved. Per the germline V gene, CDR1 is SGDLS and CDR2 is YYNGEE. The CDR3 runs to 14 residues. V gave up 4 bases and J gave up 1 base, with 11 bases separating them.